This T cell receptor beta chain was documented in a study of cytomegalovirus exposure and HLA in healthy donors. Findings and limits, study-wide: When a later analysis was performed, an Asian-associated ancestry cluster reportedly had fewer N-insertions than the roughly 700-donor mean. TCR beta chains associated with HLA were, in a later analysis, more clonally expanded than equally common others. Cytomegalovirus-associated status was assigned to some 180 TCR beta chains.

On this clone: The target antigen is unknown.

The PCR employed 60 Vbeta primers together with 13 Jbeta primers. Measured with immunoSEQ multiplex PCR; TCRdb has only the in-frame clones, and not every one. The table lists roughly 120,000 clones, with roughly 1% in the top ten. J was trimmed by 12 bases and V by 5 bases; bases with no gene match: 11. Germline V gene data show CDR1 as SEHNR and CDR2 as FQNEAQ (reference sequence). The CDR3 has 13 residues. The source of this sequence is a man between 18 and 35 years old in good health and CMV-seronegative. The sample consisted of PBMCs. This chain joins TRBV7-9 and TRBJ2-7, with 9 bases matching TRBD2. The CDR3 sequence is CASSTIAGESRYF. The CDR3 nucleotides read TGTGCCAGCAGCACTATAGCGGGAGAGTCAAGGTACTTC.